Here is one T cell receptor beta chain with its context. The antigen is unknown. Germline CDR1 SGHVS, CDR2 FNYEAQ. The CDR3 contains 18 residues. Trimming removed 2 bases at V and 0 bases at J, with 16 bases between. TCRdb re-analysed the reads in MiXCR, keeping a single row per CDR3 protein. The table shows about 340,000 distinct CDR3 sequences, with just under 30% occurring only once. The data belong to a study of T cell repertoires in cytomegalovirus infection. Background on the study: Both a matching HLA type and CMV infection were indicated by public TCR beta signatures.

Overall study results and limits: Predominance within the ex vivo response was attributable to HLA-C-restricted CMV-specific TCR beta clonotypes.

The chain is built from TRBV7-6 and TRBJ2-2; D is ambiguous. The sample in question was cultured PBMCs, obtained from culture after CMV antigen stimulation. The receptor was isolated from a human donor in good health (CMV status not recorded). Some clones in this sample may be carry-over from other donors' samples. Here the CDR3 reads CASSLRISDLANTGELFF. The CDR3 coding sequence is TGTGCCAGCAGCTTACGAATTTCTGACCTTGCGAACACCGGGGAGCTGTTTTTT.